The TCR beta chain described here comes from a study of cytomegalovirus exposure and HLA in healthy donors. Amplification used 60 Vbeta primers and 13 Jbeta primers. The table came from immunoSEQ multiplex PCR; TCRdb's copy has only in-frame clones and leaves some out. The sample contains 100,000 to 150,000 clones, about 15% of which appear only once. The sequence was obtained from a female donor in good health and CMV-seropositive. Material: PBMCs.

In DNA, the CDR3 is TGCGCCAGCAGCCAGGGGGCCTCTAGTGGGACCCAGTACTTC. Residues: CASSQGASSGTQYF. This sequence joins TRBV4-3 and TRBJ2-5; D might be TRBD1 (6 bases). Germline V gene sequence: CDR1 LGHNA, CDR2 YSLEER. Trimming cost V 3 bases and J 7 bases, with 15 bases left between them. The CDR3 loop spans 14 amino acids.